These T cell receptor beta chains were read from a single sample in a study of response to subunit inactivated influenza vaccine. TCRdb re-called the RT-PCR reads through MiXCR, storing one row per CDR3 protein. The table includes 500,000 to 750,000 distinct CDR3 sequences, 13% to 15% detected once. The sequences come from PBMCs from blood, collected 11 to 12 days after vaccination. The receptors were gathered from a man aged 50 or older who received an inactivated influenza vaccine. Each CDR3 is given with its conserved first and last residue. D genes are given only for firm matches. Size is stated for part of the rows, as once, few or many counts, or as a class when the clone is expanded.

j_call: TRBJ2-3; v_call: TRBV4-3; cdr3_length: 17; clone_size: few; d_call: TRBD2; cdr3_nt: TGCGCCAGCAGCCGCCGACACCTAGCGGTACACACAGATACGCAGTATTTT; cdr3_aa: CASSRRHLAVHTDTQYF
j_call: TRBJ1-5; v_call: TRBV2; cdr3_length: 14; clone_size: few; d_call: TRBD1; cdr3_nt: TGTGCCAGTCGGGGGACAGATAGCAATCAGCCCCAGCATTTT; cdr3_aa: CASRGTDSNQPQHF
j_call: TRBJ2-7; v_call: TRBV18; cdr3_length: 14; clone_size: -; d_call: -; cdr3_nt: TGTGCCAGCTCACTCCGGGACGGAGCTCAAGAGCAGTACTTC; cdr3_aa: CASSLRDGAQEQYF
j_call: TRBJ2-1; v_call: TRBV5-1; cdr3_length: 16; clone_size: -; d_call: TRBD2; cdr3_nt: TGCGCCAGCAGCTTGGACGGGACTAGAAACTACAATGAGCAGTTCTTC; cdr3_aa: CASSLDGTRNYNEQFF
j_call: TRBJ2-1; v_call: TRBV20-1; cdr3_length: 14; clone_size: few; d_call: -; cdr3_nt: TGCAGTGCAGGACTCTTAGCCCTCTACAATGAGCAGTTCTTC; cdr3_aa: CSAGLLALYNEQFF
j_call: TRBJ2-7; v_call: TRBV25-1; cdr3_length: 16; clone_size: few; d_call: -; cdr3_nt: TGTGCCAGCAGTGAATCCACAGGGTCGCTTGGCTACGAGCAGTACTTC; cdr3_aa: CASSESTGSLGYEQYF
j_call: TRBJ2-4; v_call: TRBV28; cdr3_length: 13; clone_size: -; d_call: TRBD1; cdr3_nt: TGTGCCAGCAGTCGACAGGGGGGAAACATTCAGTACTTC; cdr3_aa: CASSRQGGNIQYF
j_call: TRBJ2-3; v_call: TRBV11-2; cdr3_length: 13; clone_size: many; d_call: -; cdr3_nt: TGTGCCAGCAGCGCAGACAGTACAGATACGCAGTATTTT; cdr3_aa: CASSADSTDTQYF
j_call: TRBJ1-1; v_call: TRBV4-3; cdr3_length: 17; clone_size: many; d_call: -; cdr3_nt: TGCGCCAGCAGCCAAGGTAGGCCAGGGTTCGTGAACACTGAAGCTTTCTTT; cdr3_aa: CASSQGRPGFVNTEAFF
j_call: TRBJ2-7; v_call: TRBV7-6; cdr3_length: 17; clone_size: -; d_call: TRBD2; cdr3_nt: TGTGCCAGCAGCCGACTAGCGGGGGGGCAAGTACAATACGAGCAGTACTTC; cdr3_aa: CASSRLAGGQVQYEQYF